Below, 2 T cell receptor beta chains from the same sample are listed, as sequenced in a study of T cell responses to AZD1222 COVID-19 vaccine. Clones were read by immunoSEQ multiplex PCR, and TCRdb kept only the in-frame ones, dropping some. The table lists more than 250,000 clones, approximately 93% of them singletons. This sample comprised peripheral blood, obtained on day 0 of AZD1222 vaccination. The receptors come from an adult in good health.

V is TRBV28 and J is TRBJ1-3, with D hard to call. CDR3 length: 12 residues. Germline CDR1 reads MDHEN; CDR2 reads SYDVKM. Trimming left V 6 bases short and J 4 bases short, with 7 bases between. The CDR3 protein is CASRGLGNTIYF. The CDR3 bases are TGTGCCAGCAGGGGTCTCGGAAACACCATATATTTT.

This clone is a singleton in its sample. The rearrangement uses TRBV24-1 and TRBJ2-5; D ambiguous. The V and J ends lost 9 bases and 2 bases respectively, with 12 bases between them. Germline V CDR1 and CDR2: KGHDR, SFDVKD. The CDR3 length is 13 residues. CDR3 sequence: CATGRHGQETQYF. CDR3 nucleotides: TGTGCCACCGGAAGACACGGACAAGAGACCCAGTACTTC.